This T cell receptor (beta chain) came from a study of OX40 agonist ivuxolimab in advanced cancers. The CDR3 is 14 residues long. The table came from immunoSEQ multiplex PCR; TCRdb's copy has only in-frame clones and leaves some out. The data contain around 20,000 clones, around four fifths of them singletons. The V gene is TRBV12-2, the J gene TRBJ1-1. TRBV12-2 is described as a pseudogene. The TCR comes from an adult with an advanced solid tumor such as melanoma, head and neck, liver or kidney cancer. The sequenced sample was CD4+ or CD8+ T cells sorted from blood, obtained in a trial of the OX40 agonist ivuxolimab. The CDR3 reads CASSLAGTNTEAFF. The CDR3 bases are TGTGCCAGCAGCTTAGCAGGGACGAACACTGAAGCTTTCTTT.